Here is one T cell receptor beta chain with its context. The data belong to a study of blood T cell repertoires in COVID-19. Under the authors' procedure: Reference gene primers were amplified, and this amplification served to estimate nucleated cell counts. The table came from immunoSEQ multiplex PCR; TCRdb's copy has only in-frame clones and leaves some out. The V and J calls and the clone size are those of that table, but D and trimming were determined from the DNA. The sample has approximately 140,000 clones, roughly 80% seen once. The CDR3 runs 15 residues. The V segment lost 0 bases and the J segment 7 bases; nucleotides outside the gene matches: 9. Germline V gene data show CDR1 as SGHRS and CDR2 as YFSETQ.

The source of this sequence is a man in his fifties or sixties with acute or convalescent COVID-19. Sample: peripheral blood. The chain is built from TRBV5-1 and TRBJ2-5, with 7 bases identical to TRBD1. The CDR3 protein is CASSLGDSVDGTQYF. The CDR3 DNA reads as TGCGCCAGCAGCTTGGGGGACAGTGTGGATGGGACCCAGTACTTC.